These 13 T cell receptor beta chains came from one sample sequenced in a study of T cell repertoires in cytomegalovirus infection. TCRdb passed the reads through MiXCR, listing each CDR3 protein once. The table lists about 400,000 distinct CDR3 sequences, around 18% of them singletons. The sample taken for sequencing was PBMCs. The receptor set was obtained from a human donor in good health (CMV status not recorded). Some clones in this sample may be carry-over from other donors' samples.

This clonotype occurred once. The chain is built from TRBV7-6 and TRBJ2-7; no clear D gene. The CDR3 consists of 14 residues. The V and J ends lost 5 bases and 0 bases respectively, with 11 bases between them. The germline V gene encodes CDR1 SGHVS and CDR2 FNYEAQ. The CDR3 protein is CASSLGPCSYEQYF. Written as DNA, the CDR3 is TGTGCCAGCAGCCTCGGGCCGTGCTCCTACGAGCAGTACTTC. Complete variable domain (other parts from reference TRBV7-6 and TRBJ2-7): GAGVSQSPRYKVTKRGQDVALRCDPISGHVSLYWYRQALGQGPEFLTYFNYEAQQDKSGLPNDRFSAERPEGSISTLTIQRTEQRDSAMYRCASSLGPCSYEQYFGPGTRLTVT.

The rearrangement links TRBV12-3 or TRBV12-4 to TRBJ1-2; D unresolved. Trimming removed 8 bases at V and 9 bases at J, with 16 bases between. The CDR3 covers 12 residues. CDR3 sequence: CASAGDGGSYTF. For the CDR3, the DNA is TGTGCCAGCGCGGGCGATGGAGGCAGCTACACCTTC.

This clonotype came up many times. The chain carries TRBV7-7 and TRBJ2-5; maybe TRBD2 (7 bases). Germline assignment: CDR1 SSHAT and CDR2 FNYEAQ (reference sequence). The V end lost 11 bases, the J end lost 5 bases, and 21 bases lay between the germline ends. This CDR3 spans 14 amino acids. In nucleotides, the CDR3 is TGTGCCGCGGGAGCGGGCCGAACAGGGGAGACCCAGTACTTC. Translation gives CAAGAGRTGETQYF.

This clonotype appeared many times. V gene TRBV7-2 combines with J gene TRBJ2-3; D might be TRBD2 (6 bases). The germline gives CDR1 SGHTA, CDR2 FQGNSA. V lost 7 bases and J lost 3, with 20 bases in between. The length of the CDR3 is 16 residues. As DNA, the CDR3 is TGTGCCAGCACCTTGGGACCGGGAGTGTTGACAGATACGCAGTATTTT. This translates into CASTLGPGVLTDTQYF.

The V gene is TRBV20-1, the J gene TRBJ1-4; D uncertain. CDR3 length: 13 residues. Trimming shortened V by 2 bases and J by 4 bases, and 8 bases separated the two germline ends. Germline-derived CDR1 and CDR2 are DFQATT and SNEGSKA (reference sequence). CDR3 residues: CSARQPLNEKLFF. In nucleotides, the CDR3 is TGCAGTGCTAGACAGCCGCTTAATGAAAAACTGTTTTTT.

The rearrangement joins TRBV12-3 or TRBV12-4 to TRBJ2-1, with 10 positions matching TRBD2. Unmatched junction bases numbered 5, after V lost 6 bases and J lost 6 bases. The CDR3 consists of 14 residues. In nucleotides, the CDR3 is TGTGCCAGCAGGGTAGCGGGAGGCCGCAATGAGCAGTTCTTC. The encoded protein is CASRVAGGRNEQFF.

There are many counts of this clonotype. This chain connects TRBV7-2 to TRBJ1-2; no firm D call. V was clipped by 1 base and J by 5 bases, with 17 bases between them. Germline lookup yields CDR1 SGHTA and CDR2 FQGNSA. The CDR3 is 16 amino acids. CDR3 sequence (DNA): TGTGCCAGCAGCTTAGAACGCACCCCCTTCGGGTATGGCTACACCTTC. Its protein product is CASSLERTPFGYGYTF.

CDR3 residues: CASSVLGGELFF. The CDR3 nucleotides read TGTGCCAGCAGTGTTTTGGGGGGCGAACTGTTTTTT. V usage is TRBV2 and J usage is TRBJ1-4, with TRBD1 as a possible D gene (6 bases). This CDR3 contains 12 residues. Per germline, CDR1 SNHLY and CDR2 FYNNEI. Between the trimmed V and J ends, which lost 4 bases and 12 bases, there was a span of 12 bases.

This clonotype appeared many times. The chain couples TRBV4-3 to TRBJ2-1; 7 nucleotides match TRBD2. Germline V gene data show CDR1 as LGHNA and CDR2 as YSLEER. V lost 0 bases to trimming and J lost 2 bases; unmatched junction nucleotides: 4. This CDR3 spans 16 amino acids. The CDR3 loop reads CASSQDPSGTYNEQFF. In DNA form, the CDR3 reads TGCGCCAGCAGCCAAGATCCTAGCGGAACCTACAATGAGCAGTTCTTC.

This clonotype was recorded a few times. The chain is built from TRBV20-1 and TRBJ2-1, with TRBD2 matching over 8 bases. Germline loops: CDR1 DFQATT, CDR2 SNEGSKA (reference sequence). Trimming took 0 bases from V and 7 from J; bases not matched to a gene: 8. The CDR3 loop spans 15 amino acids. Here the CDR3 DNA reads TGCAGTGCTAGAGACGCGGGGAGCGGGAGTAATGAGCAGTTCTTC. This codes for CSARDAGSGSNEQFF.

The table lists this clonotype with many counts. J is TRBJ1-3 and V is TRBV6-1; 7 bases are a match to TRBD1. CDR3 length: 14 residues. The germline V gene encodes CDR1 MNHNS and CDR2 SASEGT. The J segment lost 0 bases and the V segment lost 11 bases, leaving 7 bases of the junction unmatched. The CDR3 loop is CAVRDSLSGNTIYF. In nucleotides, the CDR3 is TGTGCCGTTCGGGACAGCCTCTCTGGAAACACCATATATTTT.

V usage is TRBV6-1 and J usage is TRBJ2-1; 9 bases are shared with TRBD1. Germline CDR1 and CDR2: MNHNS and SASEGT. The trim removed 5 bases at V and 9 bases at J, leaving 11 bases unmatched. This CDR3 contains 15 residues. The CDR3 sequence is CASSPAGTGTVEQFF. The CDR3 DNA follows: TGTGCCAGCAGTCCGGCCGGGACAGGGACGGTTGAGCAGTTCTTC.

Comment on this clonotype: A much larger clone lies a single base off, so this may be a read error. V usage is TRBV7-4 and J usage is TRBJ2-2, with D possibly being TRBD1 or TRBD2 (5 bases each). The V and J ends lost 3 bases and 6 bases respectively, with 17 bases between them. The CDR3 totals 16 residues. The germline gives CDR1 SGHVT, CDR2 SQSDAQ. The CDR3 DNA reads as TGTGCCAGCAGCTTTGGCATACCCAGGGACCCCGGGGAGCTGTTTTTT. Its protein product is CASSFGIPRDPGELFF.